The present entry profiles one T cell receptor (beta chain) with its context. The assay was immunoSEQ multiplex PCR, and TCRdb's table has in-frame clones only and misses some. The table lists roughly 140,000 clones, around 91% of them singletons. V was pared by 6 bases and J by 4 bases, with 9 bases between. The CDR3 has 12 amino acids. Germline CDR1 LNHDA, CDR2 SQIVND (reference sequence). This sample was taken from a study of T cell responses to AZD1222 COVID-19 vaccine. V usage is TRBV19 and J usage is TRBJ1-2; D is undetermined. Material: peripheral blood, obtained 28 days after the second AZD1222 dose. The receptor comes from an adult who received the AZD1222 COVID-19 vaccine. CDR3 nucleotides: TGTGCCAGTAGGACTTTGATCTATGGCTACACCTTC. Encoded protein: CASRTLIYGYTF.